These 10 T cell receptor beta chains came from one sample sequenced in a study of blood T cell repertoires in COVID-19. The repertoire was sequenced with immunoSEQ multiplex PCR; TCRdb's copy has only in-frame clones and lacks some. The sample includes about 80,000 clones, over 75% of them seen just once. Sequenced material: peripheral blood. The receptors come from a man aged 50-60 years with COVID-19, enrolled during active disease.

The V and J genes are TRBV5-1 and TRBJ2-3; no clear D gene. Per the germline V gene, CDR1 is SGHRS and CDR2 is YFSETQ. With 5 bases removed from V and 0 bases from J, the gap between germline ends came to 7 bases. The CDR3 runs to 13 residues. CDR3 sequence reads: CASSAASTDTQYF. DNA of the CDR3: TGCGCCAGCAGTGCGGCTAGCACAGATACGCAGTATTTT.

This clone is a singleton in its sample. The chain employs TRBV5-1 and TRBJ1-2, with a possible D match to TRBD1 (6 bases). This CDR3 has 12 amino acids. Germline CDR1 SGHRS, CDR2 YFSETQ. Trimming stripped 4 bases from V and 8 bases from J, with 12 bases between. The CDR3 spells CASSRNREGYTF. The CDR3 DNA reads TGCGCCAGCAGCAGGAACAGGGAGGGCTACACCTTC.

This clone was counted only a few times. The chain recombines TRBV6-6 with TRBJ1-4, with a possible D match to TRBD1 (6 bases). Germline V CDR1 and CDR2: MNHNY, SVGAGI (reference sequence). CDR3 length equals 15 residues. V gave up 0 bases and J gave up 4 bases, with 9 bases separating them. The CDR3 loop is CASSYSGTSNEKLFF. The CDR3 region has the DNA TGTGCCAGCAGTTACTCTGGGACAAGTAATGAAAAACTGTTTTTT.

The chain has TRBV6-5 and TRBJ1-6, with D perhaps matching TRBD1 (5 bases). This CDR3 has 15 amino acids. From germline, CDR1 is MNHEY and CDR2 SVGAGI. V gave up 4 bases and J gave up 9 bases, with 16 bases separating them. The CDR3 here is CASSSSIQGFSPLHF. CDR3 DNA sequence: TGTGCCAGCAGTTCGTCGATCCAGGGATTTTCACCCCTCCACTTT.

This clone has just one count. CDR3 loop: CATSDSPSPEQFF. CDR3 DNA sequence: TGTGCCACCAGTGATTCCCCGTCCCCTGAGCAGTTCTTC. This chain uses TRBV24-1 with TRBJ2-1, with D unresolved. The length of the CDR3 is 13 residues. Germline assignment: CDR1 KGHDR and CDR2 SFDVKD. Trimming shortened V by 2 bases and J by 9 bases, and 10 bases separated the two germline ends.

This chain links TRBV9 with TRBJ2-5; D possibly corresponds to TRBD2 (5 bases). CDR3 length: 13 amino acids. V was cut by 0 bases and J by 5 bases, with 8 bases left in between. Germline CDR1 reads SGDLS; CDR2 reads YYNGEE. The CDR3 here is CASSVGGSETQYF. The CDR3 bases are TGTGCCAGCAGCGTAGGAGGGAGCGAGACCCAGTACTTC.

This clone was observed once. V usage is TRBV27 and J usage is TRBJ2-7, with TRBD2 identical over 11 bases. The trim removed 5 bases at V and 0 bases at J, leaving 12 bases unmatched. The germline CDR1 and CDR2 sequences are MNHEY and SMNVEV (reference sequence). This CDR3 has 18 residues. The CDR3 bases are TGTGCCAGCAGTATTCGGACGGGGACTAGCGGAAGCTCCTACGAGCAGTACTTC. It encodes CASSIRTGTSGSSYEQYF.

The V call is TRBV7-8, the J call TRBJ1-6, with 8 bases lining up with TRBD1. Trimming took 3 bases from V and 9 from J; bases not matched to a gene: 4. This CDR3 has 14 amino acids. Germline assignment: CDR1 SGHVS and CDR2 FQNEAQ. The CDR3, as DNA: TGTGCCAGCAGCTTTGGACAGGGAAGTTCACCCCTCCACTTT. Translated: CASSFGQGSSPLHF.

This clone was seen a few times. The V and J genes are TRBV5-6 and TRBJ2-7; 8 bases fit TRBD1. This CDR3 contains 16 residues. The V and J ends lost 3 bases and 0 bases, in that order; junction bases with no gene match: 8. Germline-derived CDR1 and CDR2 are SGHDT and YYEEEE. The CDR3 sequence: CASSSSTGTGSYEQYF. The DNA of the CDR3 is TGTGCCAGCAGCTCGTCTACCGGGACAGGCTCCTACGAGCAGTACTTC.

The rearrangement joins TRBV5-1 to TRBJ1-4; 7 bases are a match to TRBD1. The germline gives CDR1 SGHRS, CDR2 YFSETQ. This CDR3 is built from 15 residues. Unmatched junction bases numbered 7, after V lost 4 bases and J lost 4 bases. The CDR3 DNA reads TGCGCCAGCAGCGGAGGGACAGCCAGTAATGAAAAACTGTTTTTT. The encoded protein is CASSGGTASNEKLFF. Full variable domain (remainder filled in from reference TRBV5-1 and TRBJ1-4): KAGVTQTPRYLIKTRGQQVTLSCSPISGHRSVSWYQQTPGQGLQFLFEYFSETQRNKGNFPGRFSGRQFSNSRSEMNVSTLELGDSALYLCASSGGTASNEKLFFGSGTQLSVL.